The clone carrying this T cell receptor beta chain appeared a few times. This sample is drawn from a study of T cells in Graves' hyperthyroidism and ophthalmopathy. The junction had 5 bases not matched to a gene; V was cut back by 4 bases and J by 0 bases. Germline lookup yields CDR1 SQVTM and CDR2 ANQGSEA. The CDR3 sequence is 14 residues long. From RNA transcripts, TCR beta CDR3 regions were amplified. HTBI primers were the set used in a first-round RT-PCR of the TCR CDR3. Each CDR3 protein gets one entry after TCRdb re-called the multiplex PCR reads with MiXCR. The sample has approximately 510,000 distinct CDR3 sequences; 46% are singletons.

Sequences were obtained from peripheral blood or thyroid tissue (not recorded which). This rearrangement joins TRBV29-1 to TRBJ1-1, with 7 bases fitting TRBD1. The clonotype originates from an adult woman with Graves' disease, either hyperthyroidism or ophthalmopathy (not recorded which). The chain's CDR3 is CSVVRGQMNTEAFF. The CDR3, as DNA: TGCAGCGTTGTGAGGGGACAGATGAACACTGAAGCTTTCTTT.